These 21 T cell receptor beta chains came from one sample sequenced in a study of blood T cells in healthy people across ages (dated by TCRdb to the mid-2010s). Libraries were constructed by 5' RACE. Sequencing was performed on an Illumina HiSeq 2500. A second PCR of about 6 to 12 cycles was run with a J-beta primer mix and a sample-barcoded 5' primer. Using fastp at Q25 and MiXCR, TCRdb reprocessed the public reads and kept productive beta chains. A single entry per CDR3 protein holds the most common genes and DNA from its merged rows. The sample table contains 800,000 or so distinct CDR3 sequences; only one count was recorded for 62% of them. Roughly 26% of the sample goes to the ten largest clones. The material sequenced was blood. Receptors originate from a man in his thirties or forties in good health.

CDR3 sequence (DNA): TGTGCCAGCAGCTTACGCGGCCCCGTCACTAGCGGGGGGGCTGAGACCCAGTACTTC. It specifies CASSLRGPVTSGGAETQYF. This chain joins TRBV7-3 and TRBJ2-5; 13 bases match TRBD2. Trimming removed 2 bases from V and 5 bases from J; junction bases left unmatched: 14. The CDR3 totals 19 residues. CDR1 is SGHTA, CDR2 FQGTGA, per germline.

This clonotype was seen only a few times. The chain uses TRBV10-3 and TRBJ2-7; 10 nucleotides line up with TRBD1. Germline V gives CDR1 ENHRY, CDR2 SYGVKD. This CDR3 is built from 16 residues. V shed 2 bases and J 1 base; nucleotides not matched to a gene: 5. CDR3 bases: TGTGCCATCAGTGAGCCACGGGACAGGGGTTCCTACGAGCAGTACTTC. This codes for CAISEPRDRGSYEQYF.

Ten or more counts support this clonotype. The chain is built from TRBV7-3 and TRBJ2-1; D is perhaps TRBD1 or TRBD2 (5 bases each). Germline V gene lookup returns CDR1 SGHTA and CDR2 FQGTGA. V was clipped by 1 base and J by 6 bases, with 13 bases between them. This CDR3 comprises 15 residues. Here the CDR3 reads CASSLRGTGLNEQFF. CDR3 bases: TGTGCCAGCAGCTTAAGGGGGACGGGCCTCAATGAGCAGTTCTTC.

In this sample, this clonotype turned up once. This chain's CDR3 is CASSVLGTGGREQYF. CDR3 coding DNA: TGTGCCAGCAGTGTTCTCGGGACAGGGGGCCGGGAGCAGTACTTC. The chain combines TRBV6-1 with TRBJ2-1; 12 nucleotides agree with TRBD1. The J call could be wrong; TRBJ2-7 is a better fit for the DNA end. Germline-derived CDR1 and CDR2 are MNHNS and SASEGT. This CDR3 spans 15 amino acids.

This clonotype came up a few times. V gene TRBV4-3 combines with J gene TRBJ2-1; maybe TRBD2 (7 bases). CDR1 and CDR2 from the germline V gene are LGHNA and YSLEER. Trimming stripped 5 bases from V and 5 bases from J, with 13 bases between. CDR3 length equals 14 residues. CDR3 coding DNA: TGCGCCAGCAGCGGACAGAGCGGGGACAATGAGCAGTTCTTC. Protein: CASSGQSGDNEQFF.

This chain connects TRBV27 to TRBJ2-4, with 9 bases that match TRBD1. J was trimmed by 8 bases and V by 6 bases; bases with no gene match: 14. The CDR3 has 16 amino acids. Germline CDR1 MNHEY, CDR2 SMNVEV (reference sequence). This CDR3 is CASSYRAGQGTDIQYF. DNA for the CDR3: TGTGCCAGCAGCTACCGGGCGGGACAGGGCACGGACATTCAGTACTTC.

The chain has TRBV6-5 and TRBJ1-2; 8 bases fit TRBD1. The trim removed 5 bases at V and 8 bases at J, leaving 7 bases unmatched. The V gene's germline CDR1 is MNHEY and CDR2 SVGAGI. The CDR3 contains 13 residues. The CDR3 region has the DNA TGTGCCAGCAGTGATAACAGGGGGGCGGGCTACACCTTC. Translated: CASSDNRGAGYTF.

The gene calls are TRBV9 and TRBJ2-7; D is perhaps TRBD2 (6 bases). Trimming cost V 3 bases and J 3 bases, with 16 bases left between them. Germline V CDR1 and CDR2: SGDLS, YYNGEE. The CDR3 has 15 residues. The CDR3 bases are TGTGCCAGCAGCGCGGAGGGGCAGGGTAACTACGAGCAGTACTTC. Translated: CASSAEGQGNYEQYF.

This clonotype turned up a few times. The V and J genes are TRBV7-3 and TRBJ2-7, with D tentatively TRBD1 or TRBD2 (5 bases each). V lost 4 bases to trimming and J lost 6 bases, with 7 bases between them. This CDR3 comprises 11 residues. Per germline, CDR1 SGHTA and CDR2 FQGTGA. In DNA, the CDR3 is TGTGCCAGCAGCTCAGGGACCGAGCAGTACTTC. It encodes CASSSGTEQYF.

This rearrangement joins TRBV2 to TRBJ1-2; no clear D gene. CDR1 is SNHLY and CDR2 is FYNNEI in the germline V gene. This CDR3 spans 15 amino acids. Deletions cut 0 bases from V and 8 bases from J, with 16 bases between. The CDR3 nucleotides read TGTGCCAGCAGTGAAGCGTTAGGGAAGGCTATGGGCTACACCTTC. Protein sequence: CASSEALGKAMGYTF.

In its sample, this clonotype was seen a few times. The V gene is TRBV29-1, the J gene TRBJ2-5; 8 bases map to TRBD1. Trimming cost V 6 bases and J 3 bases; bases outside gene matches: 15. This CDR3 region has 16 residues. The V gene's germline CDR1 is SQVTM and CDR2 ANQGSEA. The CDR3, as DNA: TGCAGCGTCCCCCTCCAGGGGCAGGGGGCCAAAGAGACCCAGTACTTC. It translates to CSVPLQGQGAKETQYF.

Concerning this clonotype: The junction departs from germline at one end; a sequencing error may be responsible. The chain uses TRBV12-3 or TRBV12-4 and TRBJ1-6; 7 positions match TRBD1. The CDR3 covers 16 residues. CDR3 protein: CASSLSTEGAYSLLHF. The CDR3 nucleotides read TGTGCCAGCAGTTTGTCGACGGAGGGGGCGTATTCACTCCTCCACTTT.

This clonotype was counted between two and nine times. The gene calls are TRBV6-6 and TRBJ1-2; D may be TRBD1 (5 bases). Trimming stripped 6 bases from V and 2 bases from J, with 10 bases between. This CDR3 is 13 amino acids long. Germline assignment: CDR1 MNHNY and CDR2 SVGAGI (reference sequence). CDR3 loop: CASSNDRNYGYTF. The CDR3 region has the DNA TGTGCCAGCAGCAATGACAGAAACTATGGCTACACCTTC.

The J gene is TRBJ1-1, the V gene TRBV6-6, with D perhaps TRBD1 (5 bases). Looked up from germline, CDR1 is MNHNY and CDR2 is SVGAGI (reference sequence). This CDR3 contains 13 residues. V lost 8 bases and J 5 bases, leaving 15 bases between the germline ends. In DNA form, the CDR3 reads TGTGCCAGCCCCCCAGGGAAGGGAACTGAAGCTTTCTTT. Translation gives CASPPGKGTEAFF.

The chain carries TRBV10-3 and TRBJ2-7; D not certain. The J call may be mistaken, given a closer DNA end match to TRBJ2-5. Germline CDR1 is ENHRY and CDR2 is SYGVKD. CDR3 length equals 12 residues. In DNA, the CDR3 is TGTGCCATCAGTGTCGCCCCGGGGACCCAGTACTTC. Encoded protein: CAISVAPGTQYF.

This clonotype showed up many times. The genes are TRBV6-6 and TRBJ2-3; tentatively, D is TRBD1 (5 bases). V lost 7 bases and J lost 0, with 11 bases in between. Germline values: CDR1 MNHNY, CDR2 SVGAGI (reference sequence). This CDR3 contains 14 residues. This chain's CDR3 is CASKMTVSTDTQYF. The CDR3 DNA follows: TGTGCCAGCAAGATGACAGTTAGCACAGATACGCAGTATTTT.

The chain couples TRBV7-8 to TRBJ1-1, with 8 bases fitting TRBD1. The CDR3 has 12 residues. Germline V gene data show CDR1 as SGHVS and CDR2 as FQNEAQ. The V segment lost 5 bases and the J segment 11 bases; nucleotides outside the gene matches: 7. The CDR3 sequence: CASSTRTGRAFF. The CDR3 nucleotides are TGTGCCAGCAGCACCCGGACAGGGCGTGCTTTCTTT.

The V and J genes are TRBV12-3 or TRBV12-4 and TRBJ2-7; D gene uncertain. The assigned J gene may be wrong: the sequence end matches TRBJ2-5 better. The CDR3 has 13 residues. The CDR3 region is CASSAPQSETQYF. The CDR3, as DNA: TGTGCCAGCAGTGCCCCTCAAAGCGAGACCCAGTACTTC.

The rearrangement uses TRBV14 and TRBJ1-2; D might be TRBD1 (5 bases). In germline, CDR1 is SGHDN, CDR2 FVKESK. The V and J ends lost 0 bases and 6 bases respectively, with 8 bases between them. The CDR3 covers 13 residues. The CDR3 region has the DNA TGTGCCAGCAGCCAAGATGCAGGGCATGGCTACACCTTC. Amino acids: CASSQDAGHGYTF.

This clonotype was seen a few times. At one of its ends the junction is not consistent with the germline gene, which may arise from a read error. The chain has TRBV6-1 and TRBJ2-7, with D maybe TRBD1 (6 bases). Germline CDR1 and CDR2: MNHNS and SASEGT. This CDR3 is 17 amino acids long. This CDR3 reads CASIEATGTQLSYEQYF. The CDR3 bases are TGTGCCAGCATTGAAGCGACAGGAACTCAACTCTCCTACGAGCAGTACTTC.

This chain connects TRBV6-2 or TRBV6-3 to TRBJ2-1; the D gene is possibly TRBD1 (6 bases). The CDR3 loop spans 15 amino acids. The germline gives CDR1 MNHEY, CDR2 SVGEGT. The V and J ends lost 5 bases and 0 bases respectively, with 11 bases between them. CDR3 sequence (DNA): TGTGCCAGCAGTGGGGGACAAAACTCCTACAATGAGCAGTTCTTC. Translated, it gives CASSGGQNSYNEQFF.